This TCR beta chain appears in the sequencing data of a study of cytomegalovirus exposure and HLA in healthy donors. For the study at large: Earlier results showed some 120 million unique TCR beta sequences derived from approximately 180 million T cells.

General observations from the study: Across donors, presence/absence analyses took sequencing depth to be roughly uniform. Reportedly, a later analysis found an Asian-associated ancestry cluster had fewer N-insertions than the roughly 630-donor mean.

The study sampled nominally healthy donors, though unrecorded immune exposures were likely. Within the sample, this clone is medium-sized. As yet, its antigen is unknown. PCR involved 60 Vbeta and 13 Jbeta primers. Profiled with immunoSEQ multiplex PCR; TCRdb holds only in-frame clones, not every one. The profile shows roughly 100,000 clones, roughly 76% of them singletons. CDR3 length: 15 amino acids. With 5 bases removed from V and 0 bases from J, the gap between germline ends came to 12 bases. CDR1 SEHNR and CDR2 FQNEAQ come from the germline V gene (reference sequence). This sequence joins TRBV7-9 and TRBJ2-3, with D unclear. This TCR derives from a man aged 25 to 40 in good health and CMV-seropositive. Material: PBMCs. CDR3 nucleotide sequence: TGTGCCAGCAGCCCCTCTATTTTGAGCACAGATACGCAGTATTTT. This translates into CASSPSILSTDTQYF.